Below are 7 T cell receptor beta chains sequenced from a single sample in a study of T cells in Graves' hyperthyroidism and ophthalmopathy. TCR beta CDR3 regions were amplified from RNA. Researchers ran a first-round RT-PCR on the TCR CDR3 using the HTBI primer set. TCRdb redid the calling of the multiplex PCR reads with MiXCR, one entry per CDR3 protein. The table records fewer than 900,000 distinct CDR3 sequences, approximately 18% of them present only once. Material: blood. The receptors here all came from a woman aged 45-65 years with Graves' hyperthyroidism that later progressed to Graves' ophthalmopathy.

This clonotype was observed at least ten times. The CDR3 reads CASTEHSMNTEAFF. In DNA form, the CDR3 reads TGTGCCAGCACCGAACACAGCATGAACACTGAAGCTTTCTTT. The chain recombines TRBV2 with TRBJ1-1; no reliable D call. Germline V CDR1 and CDR2: SNHLY, FYNNEI. The CDR3 is 14 amino acids. V was pared by 7 bases and J by 0 bases, with 12 bases between.

This clonotype came up once. This may come from a read error, since a much larger clone is one base off. The chain combines TRBV12-3 or TRBV12-4 with TRBJ1-2, with D hard to call. The CDR3 extends over 14 amino acids. The V gene lost 6 bases and the J gene lost 4 bases, with 15 bases spanning the gap. CDR3 in amino acids: CASRVSGDSYGYTF. As DNA, the CDR3 is TGTGCCAGCAGAGTTTCAGGCGATTCCTATGGCTACACCTTC.

This clonotype showed up many times. The chain employs TRBV6-1 and TRBJ2-5; the match to TRBD2 covers 11 bases. The CDR3 runs to 16 residues. The J segment lost 4 bases and the V segment lost 2 bases, leaving 6 bases of the junction unmatched. CDR1 and CDR2 from the germline V gene are MNHNS and SASEGT. The DNA for the CDR3 is TGTGCCAGCAGTGAACTAGCGGGGGGTAGCGCAGAGACCCAGTACTTC. This codes for CASSELAGGSAETQYF.

The rearrangement joins TRBV19 to TRBJ1-5; 9 positions match TRBD1. CDR3 size: 14 residues. The V and J ends lost 5 bases and 6 bases, in that order; junction bases with no gene match: 5. The germline gives CDR1 LNHDA, CDR2 SQIVND (reference sequence). The CDR3 spells CASSPEGQGQPQHF. CDR3 in DNA: TGTGCCAGTAGTCCGGAGGGACAGGGTCAGCCCCAGCATTTT.

The chain is built from TRBV5-1 and TRBJ1-2; 7 positions agree with TRBD1. Germline V gives CDR1 SGHRS, CDR2 YFSETQ. V dropped 7 bases and J dropped 6; count of bases not matched to a gene: 9. The CDR3 is 13 residues long. In nucleotides, the CDR3 is TGCGCCAGCTCACCGGGACAGAAGGATGGCTACACCTTC. Translating gives CASSPGQKDGYTF.

This clonotype was observed many times. This rearrangement joins TRBV2 to TRBJ2-3; unclear D gene. Trimming cost V 5 bases and J 2 bases, with 8 bases left between them. This CDR3 has 13 amino acids. Germline CDR1 SNHLY, CDR2 FYNNEI. CDR3 protein: CASSSLYTDTQYF. The DNA of the CDR3 is TGTGCCAGCAGTTCACTGTACACAGATACGCAGTATTTT.

This clonotype was observed a handful of times. The V and J genes are TRBV6-5 and TRBJ2-7, with D unresolved. CDR3 length: 14 amino acids. The V gene lost 0 bases and the J gene lost 2 bases, with 8 bases spanning the gap. Germline CDR1 reads MNHEY; CDR2 reads SVGAGI. CDR3 nucleotides: TGTGCCAGCAGTTACTCGGGCCATCCCTACGAGCAGTACTTC. Amino acids: CASSYSGHPYEQYF.